Shown below are 13 T cell receptor beta chains from a single sample sequenced in a study of CXCR3-negative and CXCR3-positive naive CD8 T cells. Whole-study results and caveats: Compared with CXCR3-negative naive cells, CXCR3-positive naive cells showed more hydrophobic TRB CDR3s.

The antigens for these receptors are not known. The method, 5' RACE with UMI labels, was used to prepare the TRB cDNA libraries. Reanalyzing the 5' RACE reads, TCRdb keeps one entry per CDR3 protein, without DNA. The sample table sets out around 160,000 distinct CDR3 sequences. The sequencing input was naive CXCR3+ CD8+ T cells from blood. Described subset: CD45RO-CCR7+CD27+CD95- naive CD8+ T cells expressing CXCR3 (TNR3+). The source of these receptors is a human donor in good health. Some clones in this sample may be carry-over from other donors' samples.

This chain joins TRBV6-5 and TRBJ2-2; the D call of TRBD1 rests on TCRdb alone, since no DNA is present to check it. Germline V gives CDR1 MNHEY, CDR2 SVGAGI. This CDR3 comprises 13 residues. CDR3 region: CATWGPDTGELFF.

CDR3 sequence: CASSLQGINTEAFF. The chain couples TRBV27 to TRBJ1-1; TCRdb outputs TRBD1, but without DNA this stays unchecked. The V gene's germline CDR1 is MNHEY and CDR2 SMNVEV (reference sequence). The CDR3 consists of 14 residues.

The chain recombines TRBV5-1 with TRBJ1-1; TCRdb reports TRBD1, a call that lacks DNA to check it against. Germline loops: CDR1 SGHRS, CDR2 YFSETQ. The length of the CDR3 is 14 residues. CDR3 in amino acids: CASSLEQGRTEAFF. Full variable domain (missing parts from reference TRBV5-1 and TRBJ1-1): KAGVTQTPRYLIKTRGQQVTLSCSPISGHRSVSWYQQTPGQGLQFLFEYFSETQRNKGNFPGRFSGRQFSNSRSEMNVSTLELGDSALYLCASSLEQGRTEAFFGQGTRLTVV.

V gene TRBV7-9 combines with J gene TRBJ1-1. The CDR3 covers 12 residues. Germline lookup yields CDR1 SEHNR and CDR2 FQNEAQ (reference sequence). CDR3 loop: CASSLGPIEAFF.

The J gene is TRBJ2-1, the V gene TRBV4-3. Germline V gene sequence: CDR1 LGHNA, CDR2 YSLEER. This CDR3 has 15 residues. The CDR3 sequence: CASSQGQGNYNEQFF.

The chain joins TRBV4-3 to TRBJ2-5; TCRdb lists TRBD1, though no DNA is available to test this call. Germline V lookup: CDR1 LGHNA, CDR2 YSLEER. The CDR3 consists of 15 residues. The CDR3 loop reads CASSRGTGGVETQYF.

The chain joins TRBV13 to TRBJ2-5; TCRdb reports TRBD2, a call that lacks DNA to check it against. CDR1 is PRHDT, CDR2 FYEKMQ, per germline (reference sequence). CDR3 length: 14 residues. CDR3 protein: CASSPLAGKETQYF.

The chain is built from TRBV28 and TRBJ2-3; TCRdb selects TRBD2, and the lack of DNA leaves this call unchecked. This CDR3 contains 17 residues. Germline CDR1 is MDHEN and CDR2 is SYDVKM. The CDR3 loop is CASSRYERGGYTDTQYF.

The rearrangement joins TRBV7-2 to TRBJ2-7; the D call of TRBD2 rests on TCRdb alone, since no DNA is present to check it. The CDR3 contains 14 residues. Germline CDR1 reads SGHTA; CDR2 reads FQGNSA. The CDR3: CASNLPGLAYEQYF.

This sequence joins TRBV10-3 and TRBJ2-1; the D gene TCRdb calls, TRBD2, cannot be checked with no DNA. The CDR3 has 18 amino acids. The germline V gene has CDR1 ENHRY and CDR2 SYGVKD. The CDR3 loop is CAISDPIGLAGAYNEQFF.

The rearrangement uses TRBV6-5 and TRBJ2-3. The CDR3 runs to 15 residues. Germline CDR1 reads MNHEY; CDR2 reads SVGAGI. The chain's CDR3 is CASSSRLDYTDTQYF.

The chain carries TRBV9 and TRBJ2-3. From germline, CDR1 is SGDLS and CDR2 YYNGEE. The CDR3 length is 13 residues. This CDR3 is CASSVGSGDTQYF.

The chain joins TRBV7-2 to TRBJ2-7; TCRdb's D call of TRBD1 is untestable without DNA. Germline V gives CDR1 SGHTA, CDR2 FQGNSA. CDR3 length: 14 amino acids. The CDR3 loop reads CASSLETAGDEQYF.